This T cell receptor beta chain originates from a study of regulatory T cells in long-lasting Graves disease. Overall study results and limits: The study found lower TCR diversity in persistent Graves' patients than in newly diagnosed ones.

Arm-PCR of CDR3 regions and iRepertoire HTBI primers were the basis on which TCR beta libraries were built. TCRdb re-derived calls from the multiplex PCR reads in MiXCR, one entry per CDR3 protein. The sample includes over 450,000 distinct CDR3 sequences, about 12% of them seen just once. Many counts were recorded for this clonotype. As yet, its antigen is unknown. Time point noted: newly diagnosed GD, antithyroid drugs for less than 3 months. Researchers made the TCR library from RNA that was extracted from PBMCs. Trimming removed 3 bases from V and 8 bases from J; junction bases left unmatched: 6. Germline CDR1 is MGHRA and CDR2 is YSYEKL. This CDR3 has 15 residues. These sequences were also reported in another study, on T cells in Graves' hyperthyroidism and ophthalmopathy.

This sample comprised peripheral blood mononuclear cells (PBMCs), obtained at new diagnosis, from a patient treated with antithyroid drugs. The chain has TRBV4-1 and TRBJ1-6; 8 bases agree with TRBD1. The origin of this receptor is a woman aged 25 to 45 with Graves disease. The CDR3 sequence is CASSHPGQGYSPLHF. In nucleotides, the CDR3 is TGCGCCAGCAGCCATCCAGGACAGGGTTATTCACCCCTCCACTTT.